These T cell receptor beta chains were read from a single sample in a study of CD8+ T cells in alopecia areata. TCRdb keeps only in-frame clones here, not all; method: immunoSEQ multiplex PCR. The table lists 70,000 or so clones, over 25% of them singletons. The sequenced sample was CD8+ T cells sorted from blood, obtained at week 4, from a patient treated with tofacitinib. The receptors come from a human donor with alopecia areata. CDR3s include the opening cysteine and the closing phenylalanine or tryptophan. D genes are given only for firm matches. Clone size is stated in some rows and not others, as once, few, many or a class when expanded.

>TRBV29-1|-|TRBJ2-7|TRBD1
CSARDRAYEQYF
TGCAGCGCCCGGGACAGAGCCTACGAGCAGTACTTC
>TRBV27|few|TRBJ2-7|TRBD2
CASSPGTSPLYEQYF
TGTGCCAGCAGCCCCGGGACTAGCCCCCTCTACGAGCAGTACTTC
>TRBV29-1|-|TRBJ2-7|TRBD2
CSVEGPGTSGPYEQYF
TGCAGCGTTGAAGGTCCCGGGACTAGCGGGCCCTACGAGCAGTACTTC
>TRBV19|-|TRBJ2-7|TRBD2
CASSPGLAPAYEQYF
TGTGCCAGTAGTCCGGGACTAGCGCCCGCCTACGAGCAGTACTTC
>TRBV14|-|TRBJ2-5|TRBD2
CASSQDLKREVEETQYF
TGTGCCAGCAGCCAAGATCTAAAGCGGGAGGTCGAAGAGACCCAGTACTTC
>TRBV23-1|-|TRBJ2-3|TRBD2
CASSPLLAGGGHTQYF
TGCGCCAGCAGTCCCCTCTTAGCGGGGGGCGGCCATACGCAGTATTTT
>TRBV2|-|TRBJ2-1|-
CASREYSTVLSYNEQFF
TGTGCCAGCAGGGAATACTCGACAGTGCTTTCCTACAATGAGCAGTTCTTC
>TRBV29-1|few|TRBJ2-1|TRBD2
CSVDLAGYNEQFF
TGCAGCGTTGACCTAGCGGGGTACAATGAGCAGTTCTTC
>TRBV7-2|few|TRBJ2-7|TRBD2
CASSWSPASGTHEQYF
TGTGCCAGCAGCTGGTCGCCGGCTAGCGGGACCCATGAGCAGTACTTC
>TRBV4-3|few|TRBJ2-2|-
CASSQDLGFTGELFF
TGCGCCAGCAGCCAAGATTTAGGATTCACCGGGGAGCTGTTTTTT
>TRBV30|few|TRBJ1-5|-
CAWSSGILSNQPQHF
TGTGCCTGGAGTTCAGGGATTTTAAGCAATCAGCCCCAGCATTTT
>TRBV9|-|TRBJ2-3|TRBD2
CASSASQSGTWGDTQYF
TGTGCCAGCAGCGCCTCCCAGAGCGGGACTTGGGGAGATACGCAGTATTTT
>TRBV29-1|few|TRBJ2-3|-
CSVEDMAEGDTQYF
TGCAGCGTTGAAGATATGGCCGAGGGGGATACGCAGTATTTT
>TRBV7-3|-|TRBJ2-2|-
CASRGVGAGELFF
TGTGCCAGCAGGGGTGTTGGGGCCGGGGAGCTGTTTTTT
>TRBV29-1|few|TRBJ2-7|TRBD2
CSASGTSGYEQYF
TGCAGCGCCTCCGGGACTAGCGGCTACGAGCAGTACTTC
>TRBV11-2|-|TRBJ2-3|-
CASSLGATDTQYF
TGTGCCAGCAGCCTTGGGGCCACAGATACGCAGTATTTT
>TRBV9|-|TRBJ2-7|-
CASGGLAPEQYF
TGTGCCAGCGGCGGGCTAGCCCCCGAGCAGTACTTC
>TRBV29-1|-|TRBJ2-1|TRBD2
CSVDELAGSYNEQFF
TGCAGCGTTGATGAACTAGCGGGATCCTACAATGAGCAGTTCTTC
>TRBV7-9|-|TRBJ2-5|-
CASSPLGGVEETQYF
TGTGCCAGCAGCCCCCTTGGGGGAGTGGAAGAGACCCAGTACTTC
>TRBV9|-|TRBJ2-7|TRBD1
CASSDGTASYEQYF
TGTGCCAGCAGCGACGGGACAGCGTCCTACGAGCAGTACTTC
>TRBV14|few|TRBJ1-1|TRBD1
CASSPRGLGETEAFF
TGTGCCAGCAGCCCCAGGGGGCTCGGGGAGACTGAAGCTTTCTTT
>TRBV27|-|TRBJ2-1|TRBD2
CASGPSGAANEQFF
TGTGCCAGTGGGCCTAGCGGAGCCGCCAATGAGCAGTTCTTC
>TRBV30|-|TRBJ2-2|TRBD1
CAWVHRGTGELFF
TGTGCCTGGGTCCACAGGGGAACCGGGGAGCTGTTTTTT
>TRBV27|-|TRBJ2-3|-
CASRSGVTDTQYF
TGTGCCAGCAGATCGGGGGTCACAGATACGCAGTATTTT
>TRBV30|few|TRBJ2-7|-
CAWSDLDENSGTKGEQYF
TGTGCCTGGAGTGACCTCGATGAAAACTCCGGGACAAAGGGCGAGCAGTACTTC
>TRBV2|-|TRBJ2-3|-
CASSDSSPDTQYF
TGTGCCAGCAGTGATTCCTCTCCAGATACGCAGTATTTT
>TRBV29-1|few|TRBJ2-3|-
CSVDDSSTDTQYF
TGCAGCGTTGATGACAGTAGCACAGATACGCAGTATTTT